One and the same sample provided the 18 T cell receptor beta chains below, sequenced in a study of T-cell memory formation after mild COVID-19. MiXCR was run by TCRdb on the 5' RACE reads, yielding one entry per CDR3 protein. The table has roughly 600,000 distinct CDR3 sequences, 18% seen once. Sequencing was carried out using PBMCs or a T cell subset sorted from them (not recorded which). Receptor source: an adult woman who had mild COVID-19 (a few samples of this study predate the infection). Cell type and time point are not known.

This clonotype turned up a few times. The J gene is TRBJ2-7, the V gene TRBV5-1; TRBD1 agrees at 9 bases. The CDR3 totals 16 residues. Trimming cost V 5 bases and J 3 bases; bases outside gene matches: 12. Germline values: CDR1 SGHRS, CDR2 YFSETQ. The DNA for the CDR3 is TGCGCCAGCAGTTTACAGCCGGGACAGGGAGACTACGAGCAGTACTTC. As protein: CASSLQPGQGDYEQYF.

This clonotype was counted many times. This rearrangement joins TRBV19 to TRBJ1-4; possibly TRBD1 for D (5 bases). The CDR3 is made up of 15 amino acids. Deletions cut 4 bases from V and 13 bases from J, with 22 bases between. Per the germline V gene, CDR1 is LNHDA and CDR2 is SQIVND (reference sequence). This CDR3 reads CASSSGTAEGVRLFF. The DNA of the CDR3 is TGTGCCAGTAGTAGCGGGACCGCGGAGGGTGTTAGACTGTTTTTT.

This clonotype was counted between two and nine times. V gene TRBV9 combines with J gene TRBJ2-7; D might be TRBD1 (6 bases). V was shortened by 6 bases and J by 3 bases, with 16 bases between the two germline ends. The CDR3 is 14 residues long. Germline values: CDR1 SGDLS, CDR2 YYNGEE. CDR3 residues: CASNTDGTLYEQYF. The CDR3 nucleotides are TGTGCCAGCAACACTGACGGGACACTCTACGAGCAGTACTTC.

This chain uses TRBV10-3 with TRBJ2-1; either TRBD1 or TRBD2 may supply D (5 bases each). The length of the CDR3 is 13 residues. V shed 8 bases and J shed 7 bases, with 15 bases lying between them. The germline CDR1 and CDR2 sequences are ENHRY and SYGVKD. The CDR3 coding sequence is TGTGCCATCGAAGGGGAGCGGAGGAATGAGCAGTTCTTC. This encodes CAIEGERRNEQFF.

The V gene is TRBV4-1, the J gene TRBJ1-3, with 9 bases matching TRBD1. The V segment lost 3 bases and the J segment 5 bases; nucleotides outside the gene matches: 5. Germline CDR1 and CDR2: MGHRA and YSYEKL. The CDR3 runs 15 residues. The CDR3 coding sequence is TGCGCCAGCAGCCATCAACAGGGGGCGAGAAACACCATATATTTT. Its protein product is CASSHQQGARNTIYF.

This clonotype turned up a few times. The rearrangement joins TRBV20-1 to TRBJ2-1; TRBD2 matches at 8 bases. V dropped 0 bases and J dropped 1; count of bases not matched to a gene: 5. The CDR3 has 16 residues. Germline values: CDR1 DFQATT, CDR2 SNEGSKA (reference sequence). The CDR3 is CSAREIGRDSYNEQFF. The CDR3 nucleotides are TGCAGTGCTAGAGAAATCGGGAGGGATTCCTACAATGAGCAGTTCTTC.

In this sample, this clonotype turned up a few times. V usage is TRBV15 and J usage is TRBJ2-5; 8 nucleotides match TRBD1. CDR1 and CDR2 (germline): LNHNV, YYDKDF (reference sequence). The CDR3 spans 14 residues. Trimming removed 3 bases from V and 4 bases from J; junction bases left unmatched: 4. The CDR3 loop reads CATSSFDRGETQYF. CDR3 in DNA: TGTGCCACCAGCAGCTTCGACAGGGGAGAGACCCAGTACTTC.

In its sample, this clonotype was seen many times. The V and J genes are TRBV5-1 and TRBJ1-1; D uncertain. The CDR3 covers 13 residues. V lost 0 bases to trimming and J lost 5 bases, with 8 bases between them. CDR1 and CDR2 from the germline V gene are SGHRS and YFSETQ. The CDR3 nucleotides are TGCGCCAGCAGCTTGGTAGTTCTTACTGAAGCTTTCTTT. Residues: CASSLVVLTEAFF.

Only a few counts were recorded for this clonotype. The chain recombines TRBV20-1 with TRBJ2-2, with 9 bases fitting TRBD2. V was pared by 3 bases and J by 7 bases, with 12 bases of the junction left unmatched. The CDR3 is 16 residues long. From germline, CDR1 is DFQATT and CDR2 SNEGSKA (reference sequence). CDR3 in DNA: TGCAGTGCTAGCGCTTGGGCTAGCGGGGTGGGCGGGGAGCTGTTTTTT. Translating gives CSASAWASGVGGELFF.

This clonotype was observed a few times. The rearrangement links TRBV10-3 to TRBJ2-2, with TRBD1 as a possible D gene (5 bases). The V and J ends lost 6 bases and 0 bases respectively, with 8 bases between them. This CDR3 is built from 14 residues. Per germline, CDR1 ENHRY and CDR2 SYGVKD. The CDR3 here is CAIRPTANTGELFF. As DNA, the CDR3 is TGTGCCATCAGACCGACAGCGAACACCGGGGAGCTGTTTTTT.

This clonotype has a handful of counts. The CDR3 region is CASSATGPNQPQHF. The CDR3 region has the DNA TGTGCCAGCAGTGCAACAGGGCCGAATCAGCCCCAGCATTTT. The rearrangement joins TRBV12-3 or TRBV12-4 to TRBJ1-5, with D tentatively TRBD1 (6 bases). Trimming cost V 5 bases and J 4 bases, with 12 bases left between them. CDR3 length: 14 amino acids.

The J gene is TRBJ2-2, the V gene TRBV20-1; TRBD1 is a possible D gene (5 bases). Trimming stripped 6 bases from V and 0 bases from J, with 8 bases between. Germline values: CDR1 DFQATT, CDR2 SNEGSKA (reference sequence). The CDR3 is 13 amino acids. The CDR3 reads CSAQGPNTGELFF. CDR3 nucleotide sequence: TGCAGTGCCCAGGGCCCGAACACCGGGGAGCTGTTTTTT.

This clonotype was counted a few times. The CDR3 DNA follows: TGCAGTGCTAGAGGGGCGAGTACTTACGAGCAGTACTTC. This sequence encodes CSARGASTYEQYF. V usage is TRBV20-1 and J usage is TRBJ2-7; D uncertain. The CDR3 consists of 13 residues. Per the germline V gene, CDR1 is DFQATT and CDR2 is SNEGSKA (reference sequence). V was trimmed by 1 base and J by 4 bases, leaving 11 bases between them.

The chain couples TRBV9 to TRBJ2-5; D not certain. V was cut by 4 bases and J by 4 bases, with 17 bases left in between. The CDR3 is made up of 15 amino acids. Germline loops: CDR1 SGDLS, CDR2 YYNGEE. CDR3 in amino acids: CASSPKTLKGETQYF. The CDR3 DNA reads TGTGCCAGCAGCCCGAAGACCCTCAAGGGAGAGACCCAGTACTTC.

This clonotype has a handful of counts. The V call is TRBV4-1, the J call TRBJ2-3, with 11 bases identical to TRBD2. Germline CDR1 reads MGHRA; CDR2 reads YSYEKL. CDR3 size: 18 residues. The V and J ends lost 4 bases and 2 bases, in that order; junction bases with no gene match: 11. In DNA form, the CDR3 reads TGCGCCAGCAGCCGCGAAGGGGGACTAGCGGATACCACAGATACGCAGTATTTT. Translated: CASSREGGLADTTDTQYF.

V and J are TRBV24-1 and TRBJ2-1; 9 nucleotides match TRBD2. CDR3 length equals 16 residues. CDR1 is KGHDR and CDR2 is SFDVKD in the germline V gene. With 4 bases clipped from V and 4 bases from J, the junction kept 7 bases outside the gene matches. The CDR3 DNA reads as TGTGCCACCAGTGACCTTAGCGGGAGTTCATACAATGAGCAGTTCTTC. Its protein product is CATSDLSGSSYNEQFF.

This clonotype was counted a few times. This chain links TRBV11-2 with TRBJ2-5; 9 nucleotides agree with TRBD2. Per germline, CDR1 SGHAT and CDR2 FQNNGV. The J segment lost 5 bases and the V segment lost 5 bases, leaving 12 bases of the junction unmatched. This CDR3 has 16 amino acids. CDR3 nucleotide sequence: TGTGCCAGCAGCAGAGAGACTAGCGGACTTCGGGAGACCCAGTACTTC. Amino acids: CASSRETSGLRETQYF. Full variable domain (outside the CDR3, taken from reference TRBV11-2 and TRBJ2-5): EAGVAQSPRYKIIEKRQSVAFWCNPISGHATLYWYQQILGQGPKLLIQFQNNGVVDDSQLPKDRFSAERLKGVDSTLKIQPAKLEDSAVYLCASSRETSGLRETQYFGPGTRLLVL.

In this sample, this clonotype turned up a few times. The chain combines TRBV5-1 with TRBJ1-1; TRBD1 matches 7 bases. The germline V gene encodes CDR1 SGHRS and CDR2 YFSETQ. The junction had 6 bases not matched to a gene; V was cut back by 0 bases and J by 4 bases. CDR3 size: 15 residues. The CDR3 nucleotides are TGCGCCAGCAGCTTGGGGGCGACAGGGAGCACTGAAGCTTTCTTT. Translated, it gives CASSLGATGSTEAFF.